This T cell receptor (beta chain) was retrieved from a study of blood T cell repertoires in COVID-19 (TCRdb year 2020). Looking at the study overall: The collaborator samples originated in the United States, Italy and Spain and spanned the acute and convalescent phases of COVID-19. The material from the prospective study consisted of cDNA or gDNA derived from T cells, B-cell-depleted T cells, or PBMCs. Subjects who had been exposed to COVID-19, were actively infected with it, or had recovered from it provided the deeply sampled blood TCRbeta repertoires that made up the dataset. The repertoires were made available in a free public database intended to serve as a resource for research on the immune response to SARS-CoV-2. Samples came from the ongoing ImmuneRACE study (first 160 participants) plus 1,254 subjects from 6 global collaborators. Nearly every sample came with metadata listing a de-identified subject ID, COVID-19 status, age in years and sex. Where available, HLA class I and class II types were obtained from metadata supplied by the sample provider rather than from assay-based typing.

The CDR3, from cysteine to phenylalanine, totals 19 residues. Here the CDR3 DNA is all that survives: 57 bases in frame from base 1. At the junction V is shortened by 5 bases and J by 0 bases; bases outside the gene matches: 15. CDR1 and CDR2 were assigned from the germline V gene as SGHAT and FQNNGV. This clone was detected once. There is no known antigen for this receptor. Per-base qualities were not stored, and no clone one base away is much larger. What the authors observed across the whole study: Clinical and demographic metadata were provided uncurated, with the amount varying by source and participant.

Collaborating institutions collected whole blood in K2EDTA tubes following their own protocols. Collaborator samples were shipped for TCRbeta analysis as frozen whole blood, isolated PBMCs, or DNA extracted from either sample type. TCRbeta CDR3 regions were amplified from genomic DNA by means of the immunoSEQ Assay, a bias-controlled multiplex PCR. Turning to the authors' computational methods: The number of nucleated cells in each sample was estimated from the amplification of reference gene primers within the assay. To quantify the absolute abundance of each unique TCRbeta CDR3 rearrangement, sequence reads were collapsed and filtered. For each sample, productive Simpson clonality was calculated as the square root of Simpson's diversity index over productive rearrangements. Sourced from immuneACCESS, this table was stored by TCRdb with only in-frame sequences that have V and J called. A share of the clones is absent; for the studies checked, an unresolved V gene accounts for under half, and the remainder has no known explanation. From that table come the V and J calls and clone size; the DNA was used to work out D and trimming. For this sample the table gives roughly 190,000 clones, of which just under 85% were detected only once. The ten largest clones add up to 4% to 6% of the sample.

The clonotype was recovered from a woman in her seventies with active or convalescent COVID-19. The specimen was peripheral blood. Recombination connected TRBV11-2 to TRBJ2-3; 9 middle bases align to TRBD2. The CDR3 here reads CASSPIGVAGDLSTDTQYF. The sequenced DNA: TGTGCCAGCAGCCCAATCGGGGTAGCGGGAGACCTTAGCACAGATACGCAGTATTTT.